Below are 12 T cell receptor beta chains sequenced from a single sample in a study of CD8 T cells in Susac syndrome (dated by TCRdb to between 2017 and 2020). Libraries came from the immunoSEQ multiplex PCR assay. RNA was extracted using the RNeasy kit, and about 0.45 to 1 ug of the RNA was reverse transcribed with random hexamers. TCRdb reanalyzed the raw reads on its own, using fastp at Q25 for trimming and MiXCR for clone calling, and kept in-frame beta chains. A single entry per CDR3 protein holds the most common genes and DNA from its merged rows. The sample table holds around 180,000 distinct CDR3 sequences, of which 85% to 95% were seen once. 0.15% to 0.2% of the sample lies in the top ten. The sequenced sample was CD8+ T cells from PBMCs. Receptor source: a human donor with multiple sclerosis.

V gene TRBV20-1 combines with J gene TRBJ2-3; weak D call: TRBD1 (6 bases). Germline CDR1 reads DFQATT; CDR2 reads SNEGSKA (reference sequence). The CDR3 consists of 13 residues. The V gene lost 7 bases and the J gene lost 3 bases, with 14 bases spanning the gap. CDR3: CSVDGQGTDTQYF. CDR3 bases: TGCAGTGTCGACGGGCAGGGGACAGATACGCAGTATTTT.

This clonotype showed up just once. The V and J genes are TRBV5-4 and TRBJ2-7, with 8 bases fitting TRBD2. CDR3 size: 16 residues. Germline lookup yields CDR1 SGHNT and CDR2 YYREEE (reference sequence). V lost 7 bases to trimming and J lost 2 bases; unmatched junction nucleotides: 14. Written as DNA, the CDR3 is TGTGCCAGCCTGTTTGCTACGGGGGGGGCGGCCTACGAGCAGTACTTC. This encodes CASLFATGGAAYEQYF.

The rearrangement links TRBV29-1 to TRBJ2-1, with 11 bases that match TRBD2. CDR3 size: 17 residues. The germline V gene has CDR1 SQVTM and CDR2 ANQGSEA. V dropped 1 base and J dropped 2; count of bases not matched to a gene: 7. This chain's CDR3 is CSVEGLAGGKPYNEQFF. CDR3 DNA sequence: TGCAGCGTTGAAGGGCTAGCGGGAGGAAAGCCCTACAATGAGCAGTTCTTC.

The CDR3 nucleotides are TGTGCCAGCAGTTACTCCCGGACCGGGGAGCTGTTTTTT. Translated: CASSYSRTGELFF. The genes are TRBV6-5 and TRBJ2-2; D gene ambiguous. The CDR3 is 13 residues long. The V end was cut by 0 bases, the J end by 5 bases, with 4 bases between. CDR1 is MNHEY, CDR2 SVGAGI, per germline.

CDR3 in amino acids: CSVQGPAAYGYTF. CDR3 sequence (DNA): TGCAGCGTTCAGGGTCCCGCGGCCTATGGCTACACCTTC. V gene TRBV29-1 combines with J gene TRBJ1-2, with TRBD1 as a possible D gene (5 bases). This CDR3 comprises 13 residues. V lost 5 bases and J lost 4, with 14 bases in between. From germline, CDR1 is SQVTM and CDR2 ANQGSEA.

V and J are TRBV5-4 and TRBJ2-3; possibly TRBD2 for D (6 bases). Germline lookup yields CDR1 SGHNT and CDR2 YYREEE (reference sequence). V was cut by 4 bases and J by 5 bases, with 11 bases left in between. CDR3 size: 13 residues. CDR3 in amino acids: CASSPLGGDTQYF. CDR3 sequence (DNA): TGTGCCAGCAGCCCTCTCGGGGGAGATACGCAGTATTTT.

The genes are TRBV20-1 and TRBJ2-3; D is perhaps TRBD2 (5 bases). The CDR3 has 14 amino acids. Trimming stripped 5 bases from V and 4 bases from J, with 16 bases between. The V gene's germline CDR1 is DFQATT and CDR2 SNEGSKA (reference sequence). CDR3 region: CSAYPPGLADTQYF. The CDR3, as DNA: TGCAGTGCTTACCCGCCGGGGTTGGCAGATACGCAGTATTTT.

The genes are TRBV19 and TRBJ2-7; the D gene could be TRBD1 or TRBD2 (5 bases each). Germline CDR1 reads LNHDA; CDR2 reads SQIVND (reference sequence). The CDR3 contains 18 residues. V was cut by 6 bases and J by 2 bases, with 26 bases left in between. CDR3 sequence reads: CASSRQPPSGLDPYEQYF. The CDR3 DNA is TGTGCCAGTAGCCGACAGCCGCCCAGCGGATTAGATCCCTACGAGCAGTACTTC.

The rearrangement joins TRBV5-6 to TRBJ1-1, with no clear D. V was cut by 0 bases and J by 8 bases, with 11 bases left in between. Germline-derived CDR1 and CDR2 are SGHDT and YYEEEE. The CDR3 sequence is 13 residues long. This CDR3 reads CASSLVPVREAFF. CDR3 in DNA: TGTGCCAGCAGCTTGGTGCCGGTTCGGGAAGCTTTCTTT.

The chain couples TRBV5-1 to TRBJ2-2; 7 positions agree with TRBD1. Germline V gene lookup returns CDR1 SGHRS and CDR2 YFSETQ. The trim removed 0 bases at V and 3 bases at J, leaving 5 bases unmatched. CDR3 size: 16 residues. CDR3 residues: CASSLAYRGDTGELFF. In nucleotides, the CDR3 is TGCGCCAGCAGCTTGGCCTACAGGGGAGACACCGGGGAGCTGTTTTTT.

J is TRBJ2-7 and V is TRBV30, with TRBD2 as a possible D gene (6 bases). This CDR3 comprises 14 residues. Germline lookup yields CDR1 GTSNPN and CDR2 SVGIG (reference sequence). V was clipped by 1 base and J by 3 bases, with 13 bases between them. This CDR3 is CAWSAVAGFYEQYF. CDR3 nucleotides: TGTGCCTGGAGTGCCGTTGCGGGATTCTACGAGCAGTACTTC.

The chain recombines TRBV27 with TRBJ2-2; no definite D call. This CDR3 comprises 13 residues. Trimming took 4 bases from V and 6 from J, leaving 9 bases between them. Germline V gene data show CDR1 as MNHEY and CDR2 as SMNVEV (reference sequence). CDR3 nucleotides: TGTGCCAGCAGTTCCCAGTTAGCCGGGGAGCTGTTTTTT. It codes for CASSSQLAGELFF.